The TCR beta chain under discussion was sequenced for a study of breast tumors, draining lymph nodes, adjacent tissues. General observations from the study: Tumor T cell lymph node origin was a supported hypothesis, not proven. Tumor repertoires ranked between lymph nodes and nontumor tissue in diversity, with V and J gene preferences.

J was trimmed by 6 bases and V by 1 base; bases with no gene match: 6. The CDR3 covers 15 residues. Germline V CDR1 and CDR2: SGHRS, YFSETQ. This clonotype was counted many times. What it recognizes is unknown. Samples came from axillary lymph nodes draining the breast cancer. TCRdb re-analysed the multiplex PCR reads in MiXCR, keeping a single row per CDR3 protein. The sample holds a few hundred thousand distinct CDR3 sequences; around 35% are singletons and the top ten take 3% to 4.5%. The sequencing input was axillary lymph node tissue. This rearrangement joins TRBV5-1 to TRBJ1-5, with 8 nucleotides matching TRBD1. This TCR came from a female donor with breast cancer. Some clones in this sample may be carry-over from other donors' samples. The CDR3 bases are TGCGCCAGCAGCTTGAGTTCAGGGGGCGGTCAGCCCCAGCATTTT. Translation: CASSLSSGGGQPQHF.